This T cell receptor beta chain came from a study of beta chain features in type 1 diabetes. Study observations and caveats: Cells expressing TCR highly could be over-represented by cDNA sequencing. Healthy donors had naive, central memory and Treg TCRB repertoires that appeared less similar than those seen among patients.

Expressed TCRB transcripts were sequenced, since all the RNA that had been isolated was reverse transcribed. Profiled with immunoSEQ multiplex PCR; TCRdb holds only in-frame clones, not every one. The table lists about 330,000 clones, 9.5% to 11% of them singletons. This clone showed up just a few times. Its antigen is undetermined. Sequencing was done on a sample of naive CD4+ T cells from blood. The receptor's source is a woman in her thirties in good health.

The CDR3 DNA sequence: TGTGCCAGCAGCTTAGTACCACAGGGTAACCACGAGCAGTACTTC. This encodes CASSLVPQGNHEQYF. The V and J genes are TRBV7-2 and TRBJ2-7; D possibly corresponds to TRBD1 (6 bases). The CDR3 covers 15 residues. Germline V gives CDR1 SGHTA, CDR2 FQGNSA. V was clipped by 1 base and J by 5 bases, with 15 bases between them.